This is a list of T cell receptor beta chains from one sample in a study of cytomegalovirus exposure and HLA in healthy donors. The assay was immunoSEQ multiplex PCR, and TCRdb's table has in-frame clones only and misses some. This table holds some 180,000 clones, around 70% found once. The sample was PBMCs. The receptors originated from a male donor in good health and CMV-seronegative. Both conserved end residues are trimmed from each CDR3. Each record gives: CDR3 length, V gene, D gene, CDR3 protein. A D gene is named only where the DNA matches it firmly.

13 TRBV6-5 TRBD1 ASSYSGTGGVPLH
11 TRBV28 - ASSISGYNEQF
15 TRBV23-1 TRBD1 ASSQSRTGKSGNTIY
13 TRBV7-2 - ASSFYRTGNQPQH
15 TRBV30 - AWSPTRSPYSNQPQH
13 TRBV6-6 - ASSRTANGNQPQH
14 TRBV23-1 TRBD1 ASSLSTGGVNSPLH
13 TRBV14 TRBD1 ASSQVRTGLYGYT
13 TRBV25-1 TRBD1 ASNQQGAGNSPLH
13 TRBV28 - ASRRRAGNLYEQY
11 TRBV9 - ASSPRAKNIQY
11 TRBV9 - ASSVVPGNEQF
13 TRBV27 - ASRDARSGANVLT
13 TRBV5-1 - ASSLTGQLNTEAF
12 TRBV19 - ASSIGGSSYEQY
15 TRBV29-1 TRBD2 SVGLAGGSLKYNEQF
15 TRBV27 TRBD1 ASSDRGVSRLTYEQY
11 TRBV15 - ATSRDQGYEQY
14 TRBV9 TRBD1 ASSSGQGKMNTEAF
11 TRBV15 - ATSRGQNTEAF
15 TRBV30 - AWSVRGGRTQNTEAF
13 TRBV5-1 - ASSLDSRNNSPLH
11 TRBV10-3 - AITETETKPQH
13 TRBV30 TRBD1 AWSDFTGTGTIQY
9 TRBV30 - AWSPGDTQY
13 TRBV5-1 TRBD2 ASSMGLPPNYEQY
14 TRBV7-3 - ASSLMGTGNNSPLH
9 TRBV20-1 - SARPNYEQY
13 TRBV5-1 TRBD2 ASSLDWTSGNEQF
12 TRBV7-9 - ASSLGPGTSGAF
11 TRBV30 TRBD1 AWRGTGGNTIY
11 TRBV10-3 TRBD1 ATRDREDYGYT
13 TRBV28 TRBD1 ASSLYRGLSYEQY
12 TRBV5-6 - ASSLTGINSPLH
11 TRBV11-2 - ASRLSGANVLT
11 TRBV30 - AWTGTSGQPQH
14 TRBV28 - ASSLFWAGTNQPQH
11 TRBV7-2 - ASSLAANQPQH
9 TRBV2 - ASSVLETQY
11 TRBV7-2 - ASSFFGTDTQY
13 TRBV28 TRBD1 ASSPQGELNTEAF
14 TRBV9 - ASSPGNSRPSNEQF
13 TRBV6-6 - ASSSPETSTDTQY
12 TRBV28 - ASGRAYLNEKLF
13 TRBV30 - AWSVQGGFGETQY
12 TRBV6-6 TRBD2 ASSLGTSGNEQF
14 TRBV11-3 - ASSLNRRQGNTEAF
13 TRBV30 - AWTSGGGSTDTQY
12 TRBV30 - AWSVRGSLDTQY
11 TRBV19 - ASSIEWGGFVY
10 TRBV19 - ARLTPDTEAF
11 TRBV15 - ATSRDSGNEQF
13 TRBV6-4 - ASSDSYRPTDTQY
12 TRBV28 - ASRPTAEGEKLF
13 TRBV9 - ASSVEGRAHQPQH
13 TRBV4-1 TRBD2 ASSQDSWAGDEQY
10 TRBV5-4 TRBD1 ASSRQGQPQH